The 3 T cell receptor beta chains below all came from one sample that was sequenced in a study of PD-L1 blockade in urothelial cancer. Some clones are missing from TCRdb's copy, which holds only in-frame ones; the method was immunoSEQ multiplex PCR. This table has more than 35,000 clones, more than 75% appearing once. Specimen: PBMCs, collected around atezolizumab (anti-PD-L1) treatment. Receptor source: a man in his 70s with urothelial cancer.

The chain links TRBV13 to TRBJ2-3; a possible D gene is TRBD2 (5 bases). V gave up 5 bases and J gave up 0 bases, with 12 bases separating them. The length of the CDR3 is 15 residues. Germline V CDR1 and CDR2: PRHDT, FYEKMQ (reference sequence). CDR3 region: CASSTYRTSTDTQYF. CDR3 DNA: TGTGCCAGCAGCACCTATCGGACTAGCACAGATACGCAGTATTTT.

The genes are TRBV5-1 and TRBJ2-4; 11 bases fit TRBD1. The CDR3 length is 13 residues. J was trimmed by 14 bases and V by 4 bases; bases with no gene match: 8. The germline CDR1 and CDR2 sequences are SGHRS and YFSETQ. CDR3 sequence (DNA): TGCGCCAGCAGCCAAGGACAGGGGGCCGACAAGTACTTC. Amino acids: CASSQGQGADKYF.

The gene calls are TRBV4-1 and TRBJ2-7; D is unresolved. The ends were cut back, 0 bases at V and 6 bases at J, with 15 bases in the middle. The CDR3 totals 15 residues. Germline V gene sequence: CDR1 MGHRA, CDR2 YSYEKL. DNA for the CDR3: TGCGCCAGCAGCCAAGACCCGATGAGAGGCCTCGAGCAGTACTTC. It specifies CASSQDPMRGLEQYF.